This entry lists 16 T cell receptor beta chains sequenced from one sample in a study of T cell repertoires in ileal Crohn's disease. The method was immunoSEQ multiplex PCR; TCRdb's version includes in-frame clones alone and lacks a portion of them. The table includes several thousand clones, 70% to 80% detected once. The specimen was ileal tissue. The receptors were gathered from an adult with Crohn's disease.

This chain connects TRBV5-1 to TRBJ2-6; 9 nucleotides match TRBD1. V lost 0 bases, J lost 0 bases, and 7 bases stayed unmatched. The germline V gene encodes CDR1 SGHRS and CDR2 YFSETQ. The CDR3 has 19 residues. The CDR3 coding sequence is TGCGCCAGCAGCTTGGGGCCGGGACAGGGCCTCTCTGGGGCCAACGTCCTGACTTTC. Encoded protein: CASSLGPGQGLSGANVLTF.

The chain combines TRBV21-1 with TRBJ2-2; the table's D call, TRBD1, was not checked against the DNA. TRBV21-1 is labeled a pseudogene. The CDR3 consists of 14 residues. CDR3 amino acids: CASSSRKIDRGLFF. DNA for the CDR3: TGTGCCAGCAGCTCCCGAAAAATCGACAGGGGGCTGTTTTTT.

V usage is TRBV9 and J usage is TRBJ2-5; 11 nucleotides align to TRBD2. Trimming took 2 bases from V and 5 from J; bases not matched to a gene: 8. This CDR3 is built from 16 residues. Germline CDR1 SGDLS, CDR2 YYNGEE. In DNA form, the CDR3 reads TGTGCCAGCAGCGTGGGACTAGCGGTCCTGGGGGAGACCCAGTACTTC. Amino acid sequence: CASSVGLAVLGETQYF.

J is TRBJ2-2 and V is TRBV7-7; 11 nucleotides align to TRBD2. This CDR3 comprises 19 residues. The ends lost 2 bases at V and 3 bases at J; junction bases unmatched: 11. Germline CDR1 reads SSHAT; CDR2 reads FNYEAQ (reference sequence). The CDR3 region has the DNA TGTGCCAGCAGCTTACGGACTAGCGGGCTTCCCATTTACACCGGGGAGCTGTTTTTT. This translates into CASSLRTSGLPIYTGELFF.

V gene TRBV2 combines with J gene TRBJ1-2; 9 nucleotides match TRBD1. Trimming removed 6 bases from V and 2 bases from J; junction bases left unmatched: 4. Germline CDR1 and CDR2: SNHLY and FYNNEI. The CDR3 totals 14 residues. CDR3 loop: CASRPGQGNYGYTF. The CDR3 coding sequence is TGTGCCAGCAGGCCGGGACAGGGAAACTATGGCTACACCTTC.

V is TRBV15 and J is TRBJ2-1; TRBD2 matches at 12 bases. V lost 0 bases, J lost 9 bases, and 6 bases stayed unmatched. The V gene's germline CDR1 is LNHNV and CDR2 YYDKDF (reference sequence). The CDR3 loop spans 16 amino acids. The CDR3: CATSRDRLAGVGEQFF. The CDR3 coding sequence is TGTGCCACCAGCAGAGATCGACTAGCGGGAGTGGGTGAGCAGTTCTTC.

This clone was seen only a few times. The V call is TRBV7-3, the J call TRBJ2-1, with 8 bases fitting TRBD2. Trimming at V came to 5 bases and at J to 0 bases, leaving 3 bases not matched to a gene. The length of the CDR3 is 15 residues. Germline V lookup: CDR1 SGHTA, CDR2 FQGTGA. The CDR3 coding sequence is TGTGCCAGCAGCATGGGGACTAGCTCCTACAATGAGCAGTTCTTC. Translating gives CASSMGTSSYNEQFF.

The J gene is TRBJ2-5, the V gene TRBV18; maybe TRBD2 (6 bases). Germline V lookup: CDR1 KGHSH, CDR2 LQKENI. The germline V and J ends were trimmed by 6 bases and 4 bases, with 15 bases remaining between them. CDR3 length equals 14 residues. The CDR3 coding sequence is TGTGCCAGCTCGCGGGGTAGGAGGTCAGAGACCCAGTACTTC. It specifies CASSRGRRSETQYF.

The chain has TRBV7-2 and TRBJ2-1, with 8 bases that match TRBD2. The trim removed 4 bases at V and 7 bases at J, leaving 6 bases unmatched. The CDR3 contains 14 residues. The germline CDR1 and CDR2 sequences are SGHTA and FQGNSA. CDR3 DNA: TGTGCCAGCAGCTGGCGAGCGGGAGATAATGAGCAGTTCTTC. Translation: CASSWRAGDNEQFF.

This chain uses TRBV2 with TRBJ1-5; D is possibly TRBD1 (6 bases). Trimming left V 8 bases short and J 0 bases short, with 11 bases between. The CDR3 has 14 amino acids. Germline CDR1 and CDR2: SNHLY and FYNNEI. CDR3 amino acids: CASGTRNSNQPQHF. The CDR3 DNA is TGTGCCAGCGGGACACGAAATAGCAATCAGCCCCAGCATTTT.

The chain links TRBV20-1 to TRBJ2-1, with unresolved D. Looked up from germline, CDR1 is DFQATT and CDR2 is SNEGSKA (reference sequence). This CDR3 spans 11 amino acids. With 6 bases removed from V and 5 bases from J, the gap between germline ends came to 8 bases. The CDR3 spells CSAYKHNEQFF. In nucleotides, the CDR3 is TGCAGTGCCTATAAACACAATGAGCAGTTCTTC.

V usage is TRBV7-3 and J usage is TRBJ2-7, with TRBD1 as a possible D gene (5 bases). CDR1 is SGHTA, CDR2 FQGTGA, per germline. The ends were cut back, 0 bases at V and 6 bases at J, with 9 bases in the middle. The CDR3 consists of 13 residues. CDR3 nucleotides: TGTGCCAGCAGCTTAACTCGGCAGGGCGAGCAGTACTTC. Amino acid sequence: CASSLTRQGEQYF.

The gene calls are TRBV29-1 and TRBJ1-2; 7 bases align to TRBD1. The CDR3 sequence is 13 residues long. V shed 7 bases, J shed 4 bases, and the junction held 9 bases outside the gene matches. The V gene's germline CDR1 is SQVTM and CDR2 ANQGSEA. The CDR3 here is CSATTTGTYGYTF. DNA of the CDR3: TGCAGCGCGACCACGACAGGGACCTATGGCTACACCTTC.

This chain links TRBV28 with TRBJ1-2, with a tentative D call TRBD1 (5 bases). V lost 3 bases and J 3 bases, leaving 8 bases between the germline ends. This CDR3 spans 13 amino acids. The germline CDR1 and CDR2 sequences are MDHEN and SYDVKM. CDR3 bases: TGTGCCAGCAGTTTTAGGGGCCACTATGGCTACACCTTC. Translated: CASSFRGHYGYTF.

The gene calls are TRBV7-3 and TRBJ2-7; a possible D gene is TRBD1 (5 bases). The germline CDR1 and CDR2 sequences are SGHTA and FQGTGA. Trimming cost V 0 bases and J 3 bases, with 12 bases left between them. The CDR3 covers 15 residues. CDR3 in DNA: TGTGCCAGCAGCTTAACAGGGGATTCTCACTACGAGCAGTACTTC. This translates into CASSLTGDSHYEQYF. Drawing the rest from reference TRBV7-3 and TRBJ2-7, the complete variable domain is GAGVSQTPSNKVTEKGKYVELRCDPISGHTALYWYRQSLGQGPEFLIYFQGTGAADDSGLPNDRFFAVRPEGSVSTLKIQRTERGDSAVYLCASSLTGDSHYEQYFGPGTRLTVT.

The chain uses TRBV6-6 and TRBJ1-1; no reliable D call. Germline V CDR1 and CDR2: MNHNY, SVGAGI (reference sequence). The CDR3 runs 12 residues. V was trimmed by 5 bases and J by 6 bases, leaving 10 bases between them. CDR3 DNA: TGTGCCAGCAGTGTATCCCGTGCTGAAGCTTTCTTT. It encodes CASSVSRAEAFF.